The rows below give T cell receptor beta chains drawn from one sample of a study of response to subunit inactivated influenza vaccine. TCRdb used MiXCR to reprocess the RT-PCR reads, holding one entry per CDR3 protein. The sample has about 240,000 distinct CDR3 sequences; less than 15% are singletons. The sample in question was non-naive T cells sorted from PBMCs, obtained 14 to 15 days before vaccination. These receptors were obtained from a middle-aged man who received an inactivated influenza vaccine. Each CDR3 is given with its conserved first and last residue. Rows give clone size only sometimes, using once, few, many, or a class for an expanded clone.

V,J,size,CDR3
TRBV29-1,TRBJ2-1,many,CSKIAGTYNEQFF
TRBV9,TRBJ2-7,NA,CASSPSSGPIEQYF
TRBV12-3/TRBV12-4,TRBJ2-7,few,CASSLQGAHEQYF
TRBV18,TRBJ1-2,few,CASSPPGQRDYGYTF
TRBV6-1,TRBJ1-5,few,CASMGTGTTGYSNQPQHF
TRBV18,TRBJ2-3,NA,CASSPSGANFGTQYF
TRBV5-1,TRBJ2-1,few,CASSSGQGRGNEQFF
TRBV2,TRBJ2-5,once,CASRAGVRVETQYF
TRBV20-1,TRBJ2-1,NA,CSARSPSGGPNEQFF
TRBV3-1,TRBJ2-7,NA,CASSLGTSGLYEQYF
TRBV3-1,TRBJ2-2,NA,CASSQAGGGNTGELFF
TRBV5-1,TRBJ1-1,NA,CASSWGDNMNTEAFF
TRBV7-2,TRBJ2-7,few,CASSLAQGAGGEQYF
TRBV10-3,TRBJ1-6,NA,CAIRDRSGTGVSPLHF
TRBV5-1,TRBJ1-6,NA,CASSIAGTLNSPLHF
TRBV20-1,TRBJ2-5,NA,CSARDDAGAWETQYF
TRBV27,TRBJ2-1,NA,CASTATMAMGEQFF
TRBV6-2/TRBV6-3,TRBJ1-5,few,CASGEGNQPQHF
TRBV2,TRBJ2-3,many,CASNPTSESTDTQYF
TRBV7-2,TRBJ2-7,few,CASSFGISRYEQYF
TRBV12-3/TRBV12-4,TRBJ2-3,few,CATVQSGGVDTQYF
TRBV2,TRBJ1-1,few,CASGNSRNTEAFF
TRBV5-6,TRBJ2-7,NA,CASSLDLGQGYEQYF
TRBV5-1,TRBJ2-1,NA,CASSLAGGPDNEQFF
TRBV11-1,TRBJ2-2,NA,CASRLGVGTGELFF
TRBV7-2,TRBJ2-7,few,CASSLSRVAEQYF
TRBV7-3,TRBJ2-2,NA,CASSPGGTNTGELFF
TRBV7-2,TRBJ2-2,NA,CASSLQFGTAGELFF
TRBV5-1,TRBJ1-3,many,CASKSGTGPGNTIYF
TRBV27,TRBJ2-1,NA,CASSPPGLAGHEQFF
TRBV7-8,TRBJ2-5,few,CASSQTGSRETQYF
TRBV5-6,TRBJ2-7,NA,CASSPKGNRGRGEQYF
TRBV4-3,TRBJ1-5,many,CASSQDARVNQPQHF
TRBV12-3/TRBV12-4,TRBJ2-5,NA,CASSLYLGETQYF
TRBV10-3,TRBJ2-5,many,CAISEIGTQETQYF
TRBV20-1,TRBJ1-5,few,CSAMGDRNYQPQHF
TRBV5-5,TRBJ2-1,many,CASSFSDSRFDNEQFF
TRBV6-4,TRBJ2-7,NA,CASRTGQDTEQYF
TRBV11-2,TRBJ2-1,few,CASSSRGPNHNNEQFF
TRBV6-2/TRBV6-3,TRBJ2-7,few,CASSYRPDGEQYF
TRBV30,TRBJ2-1,few,CANAAWGGNNEQFF
TRBV9,TRBJ2-5,NA,CASSVAGGVQETQYF
TRBV9,TRBJ2-7,few,CASALQETVSSYEQYF
TRBV29-1,TRBJ2-7,few,CSVGHNEQYF
TRBV10-3,TRBJ2-2,few,CAIRKGLAGEGSGELFF
TRBV2,TRBJ2-3,few,CASQDRGGTDTQYF
TRBV7-8,TRBJ1-5,few,CASSLRTGNNQPQHF
TRBV10-3,TRBJ2-5,few,CAISGGSQTKETQYF
TRBV6-2/TRBV6-3,TRBJ2-5,many,CASSYPVGLAGEAVETQYF
TRBV10-3,TRBJ2-3,NA,CAISEGRVGASDTQYF
TRBV24-1,TRBJ2-5,few,CATSQDRVSETQYF